The entry below gives a single TCR beta chain sequence along with its context. The sample comes from a study of cytomegalovirus exposure and HLA in healthy donors. With 60 Vbeta and 13 Jbeta primers, the PCR was carried out. Measured with immunoSEQ multiplex PCR; TCRdb has only the in-frame clones, and not every one. The sample holds a few hundred thousand clones, 70% to 85% seen once. The clonotype was recovered from a girl aged 2 to 10 in good health and CMV-seronegative. The sample comprised PBMCs.

The CDR3 here is CASSPSSYEQYF. In DNA, the CDR3 is TGCGCCAGCAGCCCGAGCTCCTACGAGCAGTACTTC. The chain carries TRBV5-1 and TRBJ2-5; D unclear. The end of the DNA fits TRBJ2-7 better, so the J call may be wrong. Germline V gives CDR1 SGHRS, CDR2 YFSETQ. The CDR3 runs to 12 residues.